Listed here is a single TCR beta chain. Its antigen is not known. One end of the junction does not line up with germline, which may come from a read error. Co-extracted RNA and DNA came from around 18-30 mg of unsorted bulk tissue. Constant-region priming of approximately 500 ng total RNA yielded TCR beta cDNA. The TCR beta library was amplified through three nested multiplex PCR rounds in a modified ARM-PCR procedure. The first two PCR rounds used TRBV1-TRBV30 primers with a Cbeta primer, roughly 10 cycles each. TCRdb re-called the multiplex PCR reads through MiXCR, storing one row per CDR3 protein. Of 150,000 to 200,000 distinct CDR3 sequences in the sample, around 85% are singletons; the top ten hold around 18%. The data originate from a study of tumor-infiltrating lymphocytes in primary liver carcinoma. Study as a whole: Per sample, productive TCRbeta reads numbered roughly 3.65 to 7.13 million, similar across tissue types. Points from the study as a whole: Blood's top-250-clone fraction was significantly lower than that of tumors (p = 0.039). The study found only about 7-24% of top clones in all five tumor regions.

Germline V gene data show CDR1 as SQVTM and CDR2 as ANQGSEA. The CDR3 totals 13 residues. This sequence was found in a man aged 40-49 years with primary liver carcinoma and hepatitis B virus infection. Sequencing used tumor tissue from primary liver carcinoma. This chain uses TRBV29-1 with TRBJ2-2, with D maybe TRBD1 (5 bases). The chain's CDR3 is CSVEQAVTVELFF. The CDR3 DNA reads TGCAGCGTAGAACAGGCGGTCACCGTGGAGCTGTTTTTT.